One and the same sample provided the 6 T cell receptor beta chains below, sequenced in a study of regulatory T cells in long-lasting Graves disease. Construction of TCR beta libraries relied on iRepertoire HTBI primers and on Arm-PCR targeting CDR3 regions. Each CDR3 protein gets one entry after TCRdb re-called the multiplex PCR reads with MiXCR. The sample has hundreds of thousands of distinct CDR3 sequences, about 20% seen once; the top ten hold about an eighth. Time point here: persistent/refractory GD, antithyroid drugs over 5 years with positive TRAb. Preparation of the TCR library used RNA extracted from PBMCs. Sample: peripheral blood mononuclear cells (PBMCs), taken when the disease was refractory, from a patient treated with antithyroid drugs. The source of these receptors is a female donor with Graves disease.

This chain connects TRBV20-1 to TRBJ2-7, with TRBD2 matching over 8 bases. V shed 1 base and J 4 bases; nucleotides not matched to a gene: 6. Germline V lookup: CDR1 DFQATT, CDR2 SNEGSKA (reference sequence). The CDR3 is made up of 14 amino acids. The CDR3 sequence: CSARGWERGYEQYF. Written as DNA, the CDR3 is TGCAGTGCTAGAGGTTGGGAGCGGGGGTACGAGCAGTACTTC.

This clonotype was counted at least ten times. This rearrangement joins TRBV20-1 to TRBJ2-5; D is unclear. This CDR3 comprises 11 residues. From germline, CDR1 is DFQATT and CDR2 SNEGSKA (reference sequence). Trimming removed 5 bases from V and 5 bases from J, with 9 bases in between. The CDR3 nucleotides read TGCAGTGCTGCCCAATGGGAGACCCAGTACTTC. This sequence encodes CSAAQWETQYF.

This clonotype was detected ten times or more. This chain joins TRBV6-5 and TRBJ1-1; D remains ambiguous. There are 15 residues in the CDR3. Trimming stripped 0 bases from V and 0 bases from J, with 8 bases between. CDR1 is MNHEY and CDR2 is SVGAGI in the germline V gene. The CDR3 DNA is TGTGCCAGCAGTTACTCGATAACTTTGAACACTGAAGCTTTCTTT. This codes for CASSYSITLNTEAFF.

This clonotype was detected only a few times. This chain links TRBV20-1 with TRBJ1-1; maybe TRBD1 (5 bases). The V gene lost 5 bases and the J gene lost 1 base, with 11 bases spanning the gap. The CDR3 spans 13 residues. CDR1 is DFQATT and CDR2 is SNEGSKA in the germline V gene (reference sequence). The CDR3 protein is CSARIQGNTEAFF. The CDR3 nucleotides read TGCAGTGCTCGAATTCAGGGGAACACTGAAGCTTTCTTT.

This clonotype was observed many times. This chain links TRBV7-8 with TRBJ1-6, with TRBD1 matching 8 bases. The CDR3 covers 15 residues. Germline lookup yields CDR1 SGHVS and CDR2 FQNEAQ. The V gene end was trimmed by 4 bases and the J gene end by 6 bases; junction bases not matched to a gene: 5. The CDR3 nucleotides are TGTGCCAGCAGCTCCTCACAGGGGGGTAATTCACCCCTCCACTTT. Translation: CASSSSQGGNSPLHF.

The genes are TRBV6-1 and TRBJ2-3; possible D gene TRBD2, 5 bases. Germline V gene sequence: CDR1 MNHNS, CDR2 SASEGT. The length of the CDR3 is 16 residues. V was shortened by 6 bases and J by 1 base, with 17 bases between the two germline ends. The DNA for the CDR3 is TGTGCCAGCAGCTTAGTGAGGGTTGAGGGCACAGATACGCAGTATTTT. This encodes CASSLVRVEGTDTQYF.